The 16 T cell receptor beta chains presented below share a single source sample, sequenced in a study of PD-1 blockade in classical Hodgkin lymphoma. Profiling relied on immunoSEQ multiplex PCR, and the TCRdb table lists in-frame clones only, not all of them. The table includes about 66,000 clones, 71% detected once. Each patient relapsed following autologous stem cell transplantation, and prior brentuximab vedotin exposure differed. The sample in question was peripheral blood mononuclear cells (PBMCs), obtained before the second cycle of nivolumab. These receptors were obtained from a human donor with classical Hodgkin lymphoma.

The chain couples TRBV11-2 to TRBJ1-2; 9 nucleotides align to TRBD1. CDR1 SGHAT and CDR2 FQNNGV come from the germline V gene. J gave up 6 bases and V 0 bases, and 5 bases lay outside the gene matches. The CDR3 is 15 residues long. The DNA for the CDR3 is TGTGCCAGCAGCTTAGATGGACAGGGGTGGGATGGCTACACCTTC. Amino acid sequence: CASSLDGQGWDGYTF.

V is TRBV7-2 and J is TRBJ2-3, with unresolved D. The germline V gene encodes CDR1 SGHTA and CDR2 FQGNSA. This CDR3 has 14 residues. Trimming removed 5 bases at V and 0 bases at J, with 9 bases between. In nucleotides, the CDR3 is TGTGCCAGCAGCCTGCGGTTTAGCACAGATACGCAGTATTTT. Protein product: CASSLRFSTDTQYF.

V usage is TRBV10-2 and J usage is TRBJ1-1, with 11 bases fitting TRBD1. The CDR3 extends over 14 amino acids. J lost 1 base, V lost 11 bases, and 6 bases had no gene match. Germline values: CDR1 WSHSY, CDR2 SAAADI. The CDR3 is CASMGTGGNTEAFF. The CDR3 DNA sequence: TGCGCCTCGATGGGGACAGGGGGGAACACTGAAGCTTTCTTT.

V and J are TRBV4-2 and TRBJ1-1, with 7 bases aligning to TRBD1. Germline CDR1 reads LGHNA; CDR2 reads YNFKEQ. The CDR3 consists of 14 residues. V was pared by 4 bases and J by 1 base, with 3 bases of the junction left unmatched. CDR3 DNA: TGTGCCAGCAGCCCGGGGACAGCGAACACTGAAGCTTTCTTT. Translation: CASSPGTANTEAFF.

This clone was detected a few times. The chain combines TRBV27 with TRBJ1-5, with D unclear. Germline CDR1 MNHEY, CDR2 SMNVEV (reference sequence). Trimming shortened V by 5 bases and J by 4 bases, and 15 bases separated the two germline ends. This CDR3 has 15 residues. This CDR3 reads CASSDVARGNQPQHF. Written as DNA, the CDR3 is TGTGCCAGCAGTGACGTCGCGCGGGGTAATCAGCCCCAGCATTTT.

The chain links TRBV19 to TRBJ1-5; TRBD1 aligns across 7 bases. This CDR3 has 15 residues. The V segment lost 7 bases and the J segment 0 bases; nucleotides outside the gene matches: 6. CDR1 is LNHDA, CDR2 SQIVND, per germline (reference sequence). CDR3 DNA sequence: TGTGCCAGTAAGGAGGGACAGTATAGCAATCAGCCCCAGCATTTT. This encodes CASKEGQYSNQPQHF.

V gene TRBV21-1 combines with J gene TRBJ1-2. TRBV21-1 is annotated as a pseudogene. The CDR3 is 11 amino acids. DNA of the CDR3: TGTGCCAGCAGCAAATCGAGGGGAAGGGCCTTC. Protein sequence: CASSKSRGRAF.

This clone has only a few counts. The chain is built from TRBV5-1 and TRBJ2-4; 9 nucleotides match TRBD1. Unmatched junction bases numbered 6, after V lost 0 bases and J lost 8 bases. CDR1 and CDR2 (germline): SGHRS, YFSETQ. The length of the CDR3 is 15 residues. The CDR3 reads CASSLAGDRVDIQYF. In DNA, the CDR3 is TGCGCCAGCAGCTTGGCAGGGGACAGGGTTGACATTCAGTACTTC.

CDR3 region: CASSTWEGPTFYGYTF. DNA of the CDR3: TGTGCCAGTAGTACATGGGAGGGCCCAACTTTCTATGGCTACACCTTC. The J gene is TRBJ1-2, the V gene TRBV19, with unresolved D. Trimming shortened V by 4 bases and J by 4 bases, and 19 bases separated the two germline ends. Looked up from germline, CDR1 is LNHDA and CDR2 is SQIVND (reference sequence). CDR3 length equals 16 residues.

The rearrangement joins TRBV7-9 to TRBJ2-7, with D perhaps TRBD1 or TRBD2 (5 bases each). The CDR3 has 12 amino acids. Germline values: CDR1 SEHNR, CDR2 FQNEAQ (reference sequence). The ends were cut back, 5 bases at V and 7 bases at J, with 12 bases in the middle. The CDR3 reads CASSLGTLEQYF. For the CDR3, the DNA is TGTGCCAGCAGCCTCGGGACCCTTGAGCAGTACTTC.

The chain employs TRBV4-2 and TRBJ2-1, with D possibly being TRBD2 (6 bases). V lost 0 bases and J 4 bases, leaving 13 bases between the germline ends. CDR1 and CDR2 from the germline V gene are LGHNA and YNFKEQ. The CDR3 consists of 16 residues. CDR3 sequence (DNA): TGTGCCAGCAGCCAAGATGAGACCGGGAGATACAATGAGCAGTTCTTC. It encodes CASSQDETGRYNEQFF.

The CDR3, as DNA: TGTGCCAGCAGCATTAGGACAGGTGAAAAACTGTTTTTT. It codes for CASSIRTGEKLFF. The chain links TRBV6-5 to TRBJ1-4, with 7 bases matching TRBD1. Germline CDR1 reads MNHEY; CDR2 reads SVGAGI. J lost 7 bases, V lost 6 bases, and 5 bases had no gene match. CDR3 size: 13 residues.

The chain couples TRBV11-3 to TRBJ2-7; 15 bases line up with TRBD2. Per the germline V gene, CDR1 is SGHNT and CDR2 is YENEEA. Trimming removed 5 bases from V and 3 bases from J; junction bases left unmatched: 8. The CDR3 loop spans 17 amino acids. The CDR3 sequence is CASSPGLAGGFIYEQYF. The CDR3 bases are TGTGCCAGCAGCCCCGGACTAGCGGGAGGGTTTATCTACGAGCAGTACTTC.

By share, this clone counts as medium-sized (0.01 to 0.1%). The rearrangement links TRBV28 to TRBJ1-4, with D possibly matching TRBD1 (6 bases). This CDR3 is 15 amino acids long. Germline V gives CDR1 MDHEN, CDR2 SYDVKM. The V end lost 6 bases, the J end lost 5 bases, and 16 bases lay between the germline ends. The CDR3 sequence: CASSPVTGLNEKLFF. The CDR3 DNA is TGTGCCAGCAGCCCTGTGACAGGTCTAAATGAAAAACTGTTTTTT.

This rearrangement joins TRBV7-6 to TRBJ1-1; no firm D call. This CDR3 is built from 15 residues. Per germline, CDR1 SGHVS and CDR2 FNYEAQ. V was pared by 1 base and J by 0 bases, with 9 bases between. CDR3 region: CASSLEPGMNTEAFF. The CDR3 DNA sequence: TGTGCCAGCAGCTTAGAACCGGGCATGAACACTGAAGCTTTCTTT.

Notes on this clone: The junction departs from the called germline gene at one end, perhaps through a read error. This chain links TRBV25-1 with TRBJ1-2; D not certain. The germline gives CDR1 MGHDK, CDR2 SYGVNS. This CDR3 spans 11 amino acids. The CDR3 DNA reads TGTGCCAGCAGTGAATTTAATGGCTACATCTTC. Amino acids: CASSEFNGYIF.